What follows are 21 T cell receptor beta chains derived from one specimen sequenced in a study of blood T cell repertoires in COVID-19. The repertoire was sequenced with immunoSEQ multiplex PCR; TCRdb's copy has only in-frame clones and lacks some. The data show approximately 140,000 clones, about 83% seen once. Sequencing input: peripheral blood. These receptor sequences come from a human donor in a cohort sampled during active COVID-19.

The V and J genes are TRBV25-1 and TRBJ2-7; D perhaps matches TRBD1 (6 bases). The germline V gene encodes CDR1 MGHDK and CDR2 SYGVNS. The CDR3 is 14 amino acids. Trimming left V 3 bases short and J 3 bases short, with 12 bases between. In DNA, the CDR3 is TGTGCCAGCAGTGATGGGACAAGGAGCTACGAGCAGTACTTC. Protein product: CASSDGTRSYEQYF.

This clone is a singleton in its sample. The chain uses TRBV6-5 and TRBJ1-5; the D is unclear. V was cut by 8 bases and J by 6 bases, with 11 bases left in between. CDR1 MNHEY and CDR2 SVGAGI come from the germline V gene. The length of the CDR3 is 12 residues. The CDR3 protein is CASGNMFQPQHF. The CDR3 bases are TGTGCCAGCGGCAATATGTTTCAGCCCCAGCATTTT.

V gene TRBV2 combines with J gene TRBJ2-7; 9 bases match TRBD1. Losses at the gene ends were 6 bases for V and 2 bases for J; bases not matched to a gene: 8. CDR1 is SNHLY, CDR2 FYNNEI, per germline. This CDR3 spans 15 amino acids. Here the CDR3 reads CASSKQGATTYEQYF. CDR3 coding DNA: TGTGCCAGCAGCAAACAGGGGGCAACGACCTACGAGCAGTACTTC.

This clone was picked up one time. This chain joins TRBV28 and TRBJ2-7, with TRBD1 identical over 9 bases. Germline V gene sequence: CDR1 MDHEN, CDR2 SYDVKM. There are 14 residues in the CDR3. J lost 3 bases, V lost 8 bases, and 8 bases had no gene match. CDR3 nucleotide sequence: TGTGCCAGCTTTCGGGACAGGGCAAACTACGAGCAGTACTTC. Encoded protein: CASFRDRANYEQYF.

The chain links TRBV18 to TRBJ2-2, with 8 bases that match TRBD1. The junction had 8 bases not matched to a gene; V was cut back by 4 bases and J by 7 bases. Germline V gives CDR1 KGHSH, CDR2 LQKENI. The CDR3 has 15 residues. The CDR3 DNA reads TGTGCCAGCTCACTTGGACAGGGTTATTTCGGGGAGCTGTTTTTT. It translates to CASSLGQGYFGELFF.

The chain employs TRBV7-2 and TRBJ1-2, with unresolved D. Germline loops: CDR1 SGHTA, CDR2 FQGNSA. The CDR3 spans 14 residues. V was cut by 1 base and J by 2 bases, with 8 bases left in between. The chain's CDR3 is CASSLVTPNYGYTF. In DNA form, the CDR3 reads TGTGCCAGCAGCTTAGTAACTCCAAACTATGGCTACACCTTC. Looking up the rest from reference TRBV7-2 and TRBJ1-2 gives the full variable domain: GAGVSQSPSNKVTEKGKDVELRCDPISGHTALYWYRQSLGQGLEFLIYFQGNSAPDKSGLPSDRFSAERTGGSVSTLTIQRTQQEDSAVYLCASSLVTPNYGYTFGSGTRLTVV.

The chain combines TRBV7-2 with TRBJ2-5, with TRBD2 identical over 10 bases. Per germline, CDR1 SGHTA and CDR2 FQGNSA. V gave up 6 bases and J gave up 4 bases; unmatched junction bases: 8. The CDR3 runs 15 residues. CDR3 DNA: TGTGCCAGCAGTTTCGGACTAGCGGTGCGAGAGACCCAGTACTTC. This gives the protein CASSFGLAVRETQYF.

This chain links TRBV5-4 with TRBJ1-1; unclear D gene. CDR3 length equals 15 residues. V lost 2 bases and J lost 8, with 19 bases in between. Germline lookup yields CDR1 SGHNT and CDR2 YYREEE (reference sequence). In nucleotides, the CDR3 is TGTGCCAGCAGCTTTCAGCTGGGCCGCAGTTCCGAAGCTTTCTTT. Protein: CASSFQLGRSSEAFF.

The V call is TRBV2, the J call TRBJ2-1, with 7 bases fitting TRBD2. The germline gives CDR1 SNHLY, CDR2 FYNNEI. The CDR3 extends over 14 amino acids. V trimming: 4 bases; J trimming: 3 bases; junction bases outside the gene matches: 3. The CDR3 protein is CASSGERGYNEQFF. DNA for the CDR3: TGTGCCAGCAGTGGGGAGCGGGGCTACAATGAGCAGTTCTTC.

The chain has TRBV4-3 and TRBJ2-3, with a possible D match to TRBD2 (6 bases). Looked up from germline, CDR1 is LGHNA and CDR2 is YSLEER. This CDR3 is built from 15 residues. Trimming removed 3 bases at V and 3 bases at J, with 13 bases between. The CDR3 loop reads CASSQLAVTTDTQYF. CDR3 nucleotides: TGCGCCAGCAGCCAGTTAGCGGTCACTACAGATACGCAGTATTTT.

The rearrangement joins TRBV30 to TRBJ2-2, with a tentative D call TRBD1 (6 bases). Germline CDR1 is GTSNPN and CDR2 is SVGIG (reference sequence). The V end was cut by 3 bases, the J end by 6 bases, with 11 bases between. This CDR3 spans 13 amino acids. CDR3 region: CAWRGGGAGELFF. CDR3 in DNA: TGTGCCTGGAGAGGGGGTGGGGCCGGGGAGCTGTTTTTT.

This chain connects TRBV5-1 to TRBJ2-2; TRBD2 agrees at 12 bases. Per the germline V gene, CDR1 is SGHRS and CDR2 is YFSETQ. CDR3 size: 17 residues. V trimming: 4 bases; J trimming: 0 bases; junction bases outside the gene matches: 4. The CDR3 sequence: CASSVLAGGSNTGELFF. The CDR3 DNA reads as TGCGCCAGCAGCGTTCTAGCGGGGGGGTCGAACACCGGGGAGCTGTTTTTT.

The CDR3 DNA reads TGTGCCAGCAGCGACAGGGGGTACTCTGGAAACACCATATATTTT. Encoded protein: CASSDRGYSGNTIYF. The chain combines TRBV9 with TRBJ1-3; 8 nucleotides align to TRBD1. The V segment lost 3 bases and the J segment 0 bases; nucleotides outside the gene matches: 2. This CDR3 has 15 residues. CDR1 SGDLS and CDR2 YYNGEE come from the germline V gene. The variable domain in full, with the rest retrieved from reference TRBV9 and TRBJ1-3, is DSGVTQTPKHLITATGQRVTLRCSPRSGDLSVYWYQQSLDQGLQFLIQYYNGEERAKGNILERFSAQQFPDLHSELNLSSLELGDSALYFCASSDRGYSGNTIYFGEGSWLTVV.

In its sample, this clone was seen once. This may arise from a read error, as a much more abundant clone is one base away. The chain carries TRBV5-6 and TRBJ2-7; TRBD1 matches 10 bases. Germline values: CDR1 SGHDT, CDR2 YYEEEE. CDR3 length equals 13 residues. Trimming took 4 bases from V and 5 from J; bases not matched to a gene: 3. The CDR3 DNA reads TGTGCCAGCAGCCGGGACAGGGGCAACGAGCAGTACTTC. Its translation is CASSRDRGNEQYF. The full variable domain, rest sourced from reference TRBV5-6 and TRBJ2-7, is DAGVTQSPTHLIKTRGQQVTLRCSPKSGHDTVSWYQQALGQGPQFIFQYYEEEERQRGNFPDRFSGHQFPNYSSELNVNALLLGDSALYLCASSRDRGNEQYFGPGTRLTVT.

This chain uses TRBV27 with TRBJ1-6; D is perhaps TRBD1 (6 bases). Germline CDR1 MNHEY, CDR2 SMNVEV (reference sequence). The V end lost 5 bases, the J end lost 7 bases, and 12 bases lay between the germline ends. The CDR3 consists of 14 residues. Here the CDR3 DNA reads TGTGCCAGCAGTCCCGGCAGGGGCAATTCACCCCTCCACTTT. This sequence encodes CASSPGRGNSPLHF.

This clone was counted once. The rearrangement uses TRBV25-1 and TRBJ2-2, with a weak D call TRBD2 (6 bases). CDR3 length: 14 amino acids. The ends were cut back, 6 bases at V and 6 bases at J, with 14 bases in the middle. Germline CDR1 is MGHDK and CDR2 is SYGVNS. CDR3: CASSVLGEAGELFF. The DNA of the CDR3 is TGTGCCAGCAGCGTCCTGGGGGAGGCCGGGGAGCTGTTTTTT.

The chain has TRBV2 and TRBJ2-6; no firm D call. Looked up from germline, CDR1 is SNHLY and CDR2 is FYNNEI. This CDR3 contains 14 residues. V gave up 7 bases and J gave up 0 bases, with 7 bases separating them. The CDR3 loop is CASTSSSGANVLTF. The CDR3, as DNA: TGTGCCAGCACTTCCTCCTCTGGGGCCAACGTCCTGACTTTC.

The gene calls are TRBV19 and TRBJ1-1, with TRBD1 matching over 7 bases. With 9 bases clipped from V and 0 bases from J, the junction kept 7 bases outside the gene matches. The CDR3 is 14 residues long. Germline V gene lookup returns CDR1 LNHDA and CDR2 SQIVND (reference sequence). The CDR3, as DNA: TGTGCCAGCAAAGGGGGACAGATGAACACTGAAGCTTTCTTT. Protein sequence: CASKGGQMNTEAFF.

V gene TRBV5-4 combines with J gene TRBJ2-1; D is possibly TRBD2 (5 bases). Trimming took off 0 bases at V and 8 bases at J, with 9 bases between the two ends. CDR3 length: 13 amino acids. Per the germline V gene, CDR1 is SGHNT and CDR2 is YYREEE (reference sequence). CDR3 sequence (DNA): TGTGCCAGCAGCTTGGGGTCGAGGGATGAGCAGTTCTTC. Translation: CASSLGSRDEQFF.

This chain joins TRBV19 and TRBJ1-1; D remains ambiguous. This CDR3 comprises 13 residues. Germline-derived CDR1 and CDR2 are LNHDA and SQIVND (reference sequence). V was cut by 5 bases and J by 8 bases, with 15 bases left in between. Written as DNA, the CDR3 is TGTGCCAGTAGTGTCGATACGGTCCGGGAAGCTTTCTTT. Its protein product is CASSVDTVREAFF.

The chain is built from TRBV6-9 and TRBJ2-1; D possibly corresponds to TRBD2 (6 bases). Trimming cost V 7 bases and J 9 bases, with 22 bases left between them. CDR1 MNHGY and CDR2 SVAAGI come from the germline V gene. The CDR3 length is 15 residues. Written as DNA, the CDR3 is TGTGCCAGCACTTCTCAGCGGGCTACGCATTGTGAGCAGTTCTTC. This codes for CASTSQRATHCEQFF.